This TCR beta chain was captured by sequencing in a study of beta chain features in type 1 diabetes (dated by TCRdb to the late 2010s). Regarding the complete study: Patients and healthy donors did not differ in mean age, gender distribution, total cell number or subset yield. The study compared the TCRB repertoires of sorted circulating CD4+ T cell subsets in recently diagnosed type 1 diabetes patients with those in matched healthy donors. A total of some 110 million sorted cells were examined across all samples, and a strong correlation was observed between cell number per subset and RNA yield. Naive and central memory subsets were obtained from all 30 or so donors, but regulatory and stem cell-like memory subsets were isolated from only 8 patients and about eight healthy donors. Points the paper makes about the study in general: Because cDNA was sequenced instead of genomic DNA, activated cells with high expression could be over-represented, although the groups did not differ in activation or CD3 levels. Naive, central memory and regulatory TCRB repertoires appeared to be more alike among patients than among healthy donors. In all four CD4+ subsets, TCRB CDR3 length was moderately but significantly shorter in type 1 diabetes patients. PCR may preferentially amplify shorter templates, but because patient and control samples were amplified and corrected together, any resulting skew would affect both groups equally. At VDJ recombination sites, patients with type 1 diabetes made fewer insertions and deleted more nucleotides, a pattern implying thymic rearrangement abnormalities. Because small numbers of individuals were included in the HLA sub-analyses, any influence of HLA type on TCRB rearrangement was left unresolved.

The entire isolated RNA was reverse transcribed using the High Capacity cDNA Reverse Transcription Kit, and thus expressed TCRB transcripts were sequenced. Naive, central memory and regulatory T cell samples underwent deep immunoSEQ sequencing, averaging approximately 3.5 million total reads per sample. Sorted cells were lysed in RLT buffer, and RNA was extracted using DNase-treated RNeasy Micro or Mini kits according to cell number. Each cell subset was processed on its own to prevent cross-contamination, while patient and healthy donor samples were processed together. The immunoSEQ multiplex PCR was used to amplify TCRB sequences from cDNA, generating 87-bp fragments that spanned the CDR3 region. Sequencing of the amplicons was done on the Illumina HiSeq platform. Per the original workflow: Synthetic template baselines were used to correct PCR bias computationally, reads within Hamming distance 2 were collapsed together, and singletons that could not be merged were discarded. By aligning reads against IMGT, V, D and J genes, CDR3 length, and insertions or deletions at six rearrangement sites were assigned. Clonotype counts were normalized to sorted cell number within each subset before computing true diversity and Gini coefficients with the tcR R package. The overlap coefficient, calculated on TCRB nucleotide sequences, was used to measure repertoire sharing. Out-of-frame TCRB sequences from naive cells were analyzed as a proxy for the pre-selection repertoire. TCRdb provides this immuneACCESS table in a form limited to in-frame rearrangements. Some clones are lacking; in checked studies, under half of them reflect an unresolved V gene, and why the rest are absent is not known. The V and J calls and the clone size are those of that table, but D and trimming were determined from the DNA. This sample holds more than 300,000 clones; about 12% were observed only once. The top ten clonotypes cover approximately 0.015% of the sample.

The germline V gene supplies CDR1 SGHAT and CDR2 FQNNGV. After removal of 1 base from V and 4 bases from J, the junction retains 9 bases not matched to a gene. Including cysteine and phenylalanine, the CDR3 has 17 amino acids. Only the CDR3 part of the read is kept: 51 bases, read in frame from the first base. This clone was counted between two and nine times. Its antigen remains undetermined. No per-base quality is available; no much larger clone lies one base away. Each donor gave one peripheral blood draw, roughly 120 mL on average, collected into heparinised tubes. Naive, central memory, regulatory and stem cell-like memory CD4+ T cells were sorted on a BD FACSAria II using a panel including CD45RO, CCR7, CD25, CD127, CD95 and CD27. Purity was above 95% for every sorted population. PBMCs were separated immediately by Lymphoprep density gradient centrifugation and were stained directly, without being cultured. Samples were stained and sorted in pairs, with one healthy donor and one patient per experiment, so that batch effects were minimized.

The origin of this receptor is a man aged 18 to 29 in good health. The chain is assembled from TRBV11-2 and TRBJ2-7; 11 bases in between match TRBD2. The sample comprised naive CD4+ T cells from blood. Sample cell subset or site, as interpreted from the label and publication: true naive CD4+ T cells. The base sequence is TGTGCCAGCAGCTTAGCCGGGACTAGCGGCGGACGATACGAGCAGTACTTC. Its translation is CASSLAGTSGGRYEQYF.